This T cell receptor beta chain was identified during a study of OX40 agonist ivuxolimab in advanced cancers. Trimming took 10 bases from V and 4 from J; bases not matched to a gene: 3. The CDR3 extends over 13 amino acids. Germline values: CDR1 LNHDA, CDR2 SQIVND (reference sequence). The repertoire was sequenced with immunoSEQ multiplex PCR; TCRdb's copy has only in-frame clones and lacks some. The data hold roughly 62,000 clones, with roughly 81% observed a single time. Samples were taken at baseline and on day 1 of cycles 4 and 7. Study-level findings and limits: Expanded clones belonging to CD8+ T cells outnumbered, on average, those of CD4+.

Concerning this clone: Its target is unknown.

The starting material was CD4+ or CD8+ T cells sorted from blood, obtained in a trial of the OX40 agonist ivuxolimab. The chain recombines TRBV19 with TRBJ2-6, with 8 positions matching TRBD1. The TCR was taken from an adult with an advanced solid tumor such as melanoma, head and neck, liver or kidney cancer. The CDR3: CATRGPGANVLTF. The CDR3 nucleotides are TGTGCCACCAGGGGGCCCGGGGCCAACGTCCTGACTTTC.